Shown below are 14 T cell receptor beta chains from a single sample sequenced in a study of shared clonotypes between healthy human individuals. Profiled with immunoSEQ multiplex PCR; TCRdb holds only in-frame clones, not every one. The sample carries about 670,000 clones, 55% to 75% recorded once. Sequencing used memory CD4+ T cells sorted from blood. The subset: CD45RA-negative fraction. These receptors all come from a woman aged 25 to 39 in good health.

Comment on this clone: In the same sample, other DNA sequences code for this CDR3. This rearrangement joins TRBV19 to TRBJ2-5, with D perhaps matching TRBD1 (5 bases). Germline V gene sequence: CDR1 LNHDA, CDR2 SQIVND (reference sequence). The CDR3 runs 15 residues. Trimming shortened V by 1 base and J by 4 bases, and 13 bases separated the two germline ends. The chain's CDR3 is CASSIGQGVRETQYF. CDR3 nucleotide sequence: TGTGCCAGTAGTATAGGGCAAGGGGTTCGAGAGACCCAGTACTTC.

This clone was counted only a few times. The chain employs TRBV15 and TRBJ1-1, with TRBD1 as a possible D gene (6 bases). The CDR3 spans 16 residues. Germline assignment: CDR1 LNHNV and CDR2 YYDKDF (reference sequence). V was trimmed by 1 base and J by 3 bases, leaving 15 bases between them. Written as DNA, the CDR3 is TGTGCCACCAGCAGAGGACAGGTCCTCGGGGACACTGAAGCTTTCTTT. Translating it yields CATSRGQVLGDTEAFF. Combining the CDR3 with reference TRBV15 and TRBJ1-1 gives the whole variable domain DAMVIQNPRYQVTQFGKPVTLSCSQTLNHNVMYWYQQKSSQAPKLLFHYYDKDFNNEADTPDNFQSRRPNTSFCFLDIRSPGLGDTAMYLCATSRGQVLGDTEAFFGQGTRLTVV.

This chain connects TRBV5-1 to TRBJ1-2; a weak D match, TRBD1 (6 bases). The CDR3 length is 15 residues. Germline V gene data show CDR1 as SGHRS and CDR2 as YFSETQ. V shed 1 base and J shed 5 bases, with 15 bases lying between them. In DNA, the CDR3 is TGCGCCAGCAGCTTGATGCAGGGGCGTATGTATGGCTACACCTTC. Translating gives CASSLMQGRMYGYTF.

As to this clone: The same CDR3 arises from other DNA sequences in this sample as well. V usage is TRBV5-1 and J usage is TRBJ2-3; D perhaps matches TRBD2 (6 bases). The CDR3 extends over 15 amino acids. Between the trimmed V and J ends, which lost 0 bases and 3 bases, there was a span of 11 bases. Germline V lookup: CDR1 SGHRS, CDR2 YFSETQ. CDR3 coding DNA: TGCGCCAGCAGCTTGGAAGGGAGGAGGACAGATACGCAGTATTTT. This translates into CASSLEGRRTDTQYF.

V gene TRBV6-5 combines with J gene TRBJ2-7; the match to TRBD2 covers 8 bases. There are 15 residues in the CDR3. With 7 bases clipped from V and 2 bases from J, the junction kept 10 bases outside the gene matches. Germline V gene sequence: CDR1 MNHEY, CDR2 SVGAGI. The CDR3 coding sequence is TGTGCCAGCAAGCCGCGGGGGGAATACCCCTACGAGCAGTACTTC. Its translation is CASKPRGEYPYEQYF.

The rearrangement joins TRBV28 to TRBJ2-7, with 9 bases identical to TRBD1. Germline CDR1 MDHEN, CDR2 SYDVKM. The ends lost 5 bases at V and 6 bases at J; junction bases unmatched: 8. The CDR3 runs 14 residues. The CDR3 here is CASSQPGQGFEQYF. The CDR3 region has the DNA TGTGCCAGCAGTCAGCCGGGACAGGGTTTCGAGCAGTACTTC.

J is TRBJ2-1 and V is TRBV19; D possibly matches TRBD1 or TRBD2 (5 bases each). The CDR3 is made up of 18 amino acids. CDR1 and CDR2 (germline): LNHDA, SQIVND (reference sequence). The V end lost 5 bases, the J end lost 0 bases, and 20 bases lay between the germline ends. The CDR3 region is CASSSRGMAGSSYNEQFF. The DNA of the CDR3 is TGTGCCAGTAGTTCCCGAGGGATGGCAGGGAGCTCCTACAATGAGCAGTTCTTC.

V is TRBV28 and J is TRBJ2-5, with TRBD2 matching 7 bases. After removal of 3 bases from V and 2 bases from J, the junction contained 3 bases not matched to a gene. Germline loops: CDR1 MDHEN, CDR2 SYDVKM. The CDR3 covers 14 residues. CDR3: CASSFLAEQETQYF. The CDR3 DNA reads TGTGCCAGCAGTTTCCTAGCGGAACAAGAGACCCAGTACTTC.

Only a few counts were recorded for this clone. Additional DNA sequences in this sample encode the identical CDR3. This sequence joins TRBV5-1 and TRBJ1-1; D gene unclear. Per the germline V gene, CDR1 is SGHRS and CDR2 is YFSETQ. The CDR3 loop spans 13 amino acids. Trimming stripped 0 bases from V and 5 bases from J, with 8 bases between. The CDR3 is CASSLEWGTEAFF. CDR3 coding DNA: TGCGCCAGCAGCTTGGAGTGGGGAACTGAAGCTTTCTTT.

The chain uses TRBV19 and TRBJ1-3; no clear D. The CDR3 has 13 residues. V lost 7 bases and J lost 0, with 7 bases in between. Germline V gene data show CDR1 as LNHDA and CDR2 as SQIVND (reference sequence). The CDR3 protein is CASMRLSGNTIYF. CDR3 in DNA: TGTGCCAGTATGAGGCTCTCTGGAAACACCATATATTTT.

V and J are TRBV7-2 and TRBJ1-1; a weak D match, TRBD1 (5 bases). The CDR3 is made up of 13 amino acids. Germline loops: CDR1 SGHTA, CDR2 FQGNSA. Trimming took 5 bases from V and 1 from J, leaving 8 bases between them. The CDR3 sequence: CASSSTGNTEAFF. The CDR3 bases are TGTGCCAGCAGCAGTACAGGGAACACTGAAGCTTTCTTT.

This rearrangement joins TRBV7-6 to TRBJ2-7; D is ambiguous. V shed 2 bases and J shed 3 bases, with 11 bases lying between them. Germline CDR1 is SGHVS and CDR2 is FNYEAQ. The CDR3 is 14 residues long. The CDR3 spells CASSLSEAHYEQYF. CDR3 DNA: TGTGCCAGCAGCTTAAGCGAGGCGCACTACGAGCAGTACTTC.

The J gene is TRBJ1-1, the V gene TRBV6-6; 7 nucleotides align to TRBD1. The CDR3 is 15 residues long. Germline V gene sequence: CDR1 MNHNY, CDR2 SVGAGI (reference sequence). J lost 2 bases, V lost 5 bases, and 8 bases had no gene match. CDR3 amino acids: CASSTPGQFNTEAFF. DNA for the CDR3: TGTGCCAGCAGTACTCCGGGACAGTTTAACACTGAAGCTTTCTTT.

About this clone itself: Other DNA sequences in the same sample also yield this CDR3. J is TRBJ2-5 and V is TRBV15; TRBD2 might be the D (5 bases). Germline CDR1 reads LNHNV; CDR2 reads YYDKDF (reference sequence). The V end lost 5 bases, the J end lost 2 bases, and 6 bases lay between the germline ends. The length of the CDR3 is 12 residues. The CDR3 DNA reads as TGTGCCACCAGCCGGGGACAAGAGACCCAGTACTTC. This sequence encodes CATSRGQETQYF. The whole variable domain, remainder taken from reference TRBV15 and TRBJ2-5, is DAMVIQNPRYQVTQFGKPVTLSCSQTLNHNVMYWYQQKSSQAPKLLFHYYDKDFNNEADTPDNFQSRRPNTSFCFLDIRSPGLGDTAMYLCATSRGQETQYFGPGTRLLVL.